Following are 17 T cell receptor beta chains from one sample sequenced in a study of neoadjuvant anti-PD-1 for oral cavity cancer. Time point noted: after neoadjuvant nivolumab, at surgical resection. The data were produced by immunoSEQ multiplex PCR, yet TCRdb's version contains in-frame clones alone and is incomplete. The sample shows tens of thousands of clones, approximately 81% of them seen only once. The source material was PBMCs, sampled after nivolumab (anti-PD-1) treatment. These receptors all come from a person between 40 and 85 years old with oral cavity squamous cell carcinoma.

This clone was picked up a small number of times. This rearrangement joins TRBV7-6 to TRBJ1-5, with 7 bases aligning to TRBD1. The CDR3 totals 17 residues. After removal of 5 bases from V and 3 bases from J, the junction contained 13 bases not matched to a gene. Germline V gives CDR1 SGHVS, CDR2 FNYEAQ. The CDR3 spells CASSPRGIGGINQPQHF. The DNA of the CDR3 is TGTGCCAGCAGCCCCCGGGGGATAGGGGGCATCAATCAGCCCCAGCATTTT.

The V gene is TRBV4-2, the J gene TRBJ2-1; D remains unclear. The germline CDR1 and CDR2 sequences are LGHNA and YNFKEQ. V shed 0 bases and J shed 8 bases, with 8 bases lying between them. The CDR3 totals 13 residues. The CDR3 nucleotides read TGTGCCAGCAGCCAAGAAACCCCAGATGAGCAGTTCTTC. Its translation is CASSQETPDEQFF.

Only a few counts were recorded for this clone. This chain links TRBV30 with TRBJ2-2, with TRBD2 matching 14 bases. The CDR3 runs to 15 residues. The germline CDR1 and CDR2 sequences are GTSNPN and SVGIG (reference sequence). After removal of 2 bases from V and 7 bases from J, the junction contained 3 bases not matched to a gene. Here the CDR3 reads CAWSKGLAGVGELFF. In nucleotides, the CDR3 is TGTGCCTGGAGTAAGGGACTAGCGGGAGTCGGGGAGCTGTTTTTT.

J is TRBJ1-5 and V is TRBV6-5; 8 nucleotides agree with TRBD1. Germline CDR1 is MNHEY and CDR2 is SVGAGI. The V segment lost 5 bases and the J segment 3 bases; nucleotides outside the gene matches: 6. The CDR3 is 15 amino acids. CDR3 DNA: TGTGCCAGCAGTCCCGGGGACAGGTTCAATCAGCCCCAGCATTTT. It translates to CASSPGDRFNQPQHF.

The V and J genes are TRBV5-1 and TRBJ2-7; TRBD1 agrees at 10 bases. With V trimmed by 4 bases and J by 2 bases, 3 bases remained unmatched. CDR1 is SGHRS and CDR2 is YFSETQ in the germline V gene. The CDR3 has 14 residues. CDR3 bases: TGCGCCAGCAGCACGGGACAGGGGCCCTACGAGCAGTACTTC. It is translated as CASSTGQGPYEQYF.

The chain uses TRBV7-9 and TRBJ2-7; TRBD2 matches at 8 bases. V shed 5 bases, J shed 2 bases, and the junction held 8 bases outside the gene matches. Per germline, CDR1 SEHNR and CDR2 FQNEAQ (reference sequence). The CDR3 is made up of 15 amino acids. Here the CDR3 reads CASSPSAGGPYEQYF. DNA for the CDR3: TGTGCCAGCAGCCCCTCGGCGGGAGGACCCTACGAGCAGTACTTC.

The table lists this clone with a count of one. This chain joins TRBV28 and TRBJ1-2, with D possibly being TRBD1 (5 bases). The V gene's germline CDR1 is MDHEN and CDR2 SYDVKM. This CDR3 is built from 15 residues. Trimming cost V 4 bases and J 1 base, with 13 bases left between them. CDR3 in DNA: TGTGCCAGCAGTTCCCTTCGGGGGATTAACTATGGCTACACCTTC. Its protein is CASSSLRGINYGYTF.

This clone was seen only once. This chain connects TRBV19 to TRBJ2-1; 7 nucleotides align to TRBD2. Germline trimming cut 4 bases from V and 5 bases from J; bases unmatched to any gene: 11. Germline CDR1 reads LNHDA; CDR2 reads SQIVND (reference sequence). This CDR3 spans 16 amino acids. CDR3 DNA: TGTGCCAGTAGTAAATCGCTTGGACTAGGAAACAATGAGCAGTTCTTC. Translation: CASSKSLGLGNNEQFF.

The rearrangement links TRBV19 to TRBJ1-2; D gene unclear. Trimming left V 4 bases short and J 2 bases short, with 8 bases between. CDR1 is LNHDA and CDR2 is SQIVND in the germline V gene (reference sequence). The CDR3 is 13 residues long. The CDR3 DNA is TGTGCCAGTAGTAATGGTGGGAACTATGGCTACACCTTC. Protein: CASSNGGNYGYTF.

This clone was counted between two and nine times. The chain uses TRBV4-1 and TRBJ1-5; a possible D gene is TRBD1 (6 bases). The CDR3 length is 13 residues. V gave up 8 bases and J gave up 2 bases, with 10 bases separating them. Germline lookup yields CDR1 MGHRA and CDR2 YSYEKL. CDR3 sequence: CASGGQGNQPQHF. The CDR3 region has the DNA TGCGCCAGCGGGGGACAAGGCAATCAGCCCCAGCATTTT.

In DNA form, the CDR3 reads TGTGCCAGCAGTAAACGACAGGGTTTAGGGGAGCAGTACTTC. Translation gives CASSKRQGLGEQYF. This chain links TRBV6-5 with TRBJ2-7; 7 bases are a match to TRBD1. V gave up 5 bases and J gave up 7 bases; unmatched junction bases: 11. Germline V gene data show CDR1 as MNHEY and CDR2 as SVGAGI. This CDR3 spans 14 amino acids.

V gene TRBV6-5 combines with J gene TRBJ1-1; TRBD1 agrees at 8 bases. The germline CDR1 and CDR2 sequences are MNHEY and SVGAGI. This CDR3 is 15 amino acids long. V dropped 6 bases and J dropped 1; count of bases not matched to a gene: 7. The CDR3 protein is CASRNDRGANTEAFF. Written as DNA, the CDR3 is TGTGCCAGCAGAAATGACAGGGGAGCGAACACTGAAGCTTTCTTT.

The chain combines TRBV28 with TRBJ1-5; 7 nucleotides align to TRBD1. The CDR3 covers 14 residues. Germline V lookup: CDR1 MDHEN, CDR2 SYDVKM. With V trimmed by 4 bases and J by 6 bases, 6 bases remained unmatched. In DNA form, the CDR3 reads TGTGCCAGCAGTTCAGACAGGGAGGCTCAGCCCCAGCATTTT. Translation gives CASSSDREAQPQHF.

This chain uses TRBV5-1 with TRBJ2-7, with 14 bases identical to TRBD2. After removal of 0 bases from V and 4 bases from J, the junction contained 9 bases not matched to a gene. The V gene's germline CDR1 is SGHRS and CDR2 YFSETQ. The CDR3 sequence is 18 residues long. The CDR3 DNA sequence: TGCGCCAGCAGCTTGGGGGGGACTAGCGGGAGTGGGATGTACGAGCAGTACTTC. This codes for CASSLGGTSGSGMYEQYF.

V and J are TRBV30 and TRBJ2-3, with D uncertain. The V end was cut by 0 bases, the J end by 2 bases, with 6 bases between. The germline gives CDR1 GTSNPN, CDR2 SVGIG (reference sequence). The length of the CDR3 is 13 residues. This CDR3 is CAWSVLATDTQYF. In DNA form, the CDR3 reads TGTGCCTGGAGTGTACTCGCCACAGATACGCAGTATTTT.

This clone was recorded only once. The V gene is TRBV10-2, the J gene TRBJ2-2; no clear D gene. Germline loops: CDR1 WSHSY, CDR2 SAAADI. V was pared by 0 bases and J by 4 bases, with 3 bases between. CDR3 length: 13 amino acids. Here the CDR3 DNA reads TGCGCCAGCAGTGAGTCGGGCACCGGGGAGCTGTTTTTT. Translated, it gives CASSESGTGELFF.

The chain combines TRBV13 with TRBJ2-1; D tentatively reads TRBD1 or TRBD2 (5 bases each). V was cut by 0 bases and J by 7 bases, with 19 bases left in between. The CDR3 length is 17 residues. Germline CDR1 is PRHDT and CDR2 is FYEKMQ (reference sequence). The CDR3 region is CASSLGLGDLVGNEQFF. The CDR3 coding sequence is TGTGCCAGCAGCTTAGGCCTGGGGGACCTAGTGGGGAATGAGCAGTTCTTC.